A selection of T cell receptor beta chains follows, all from one sample in a study of OX40 agonist ivuxolimab in advanced cancers. TCRdb's copy holds only in-frame clones and misses some; the assay was immunoSEQ multiplex PCR. Of fewer than 65,000 clones listed, approximately 91% are singletons. The sample was CD4+ or CD8+ T cells sorted from blood, taken in a trial of the OX40 agonist ivuxolimab. These receptors were collected from an adult with an advanced solid tumor such as melanoma, head and neck, liver or kidney cancer. Each CDR3 is given with its conserved first and last residue. The order of the fields is J gene, clone size, CDR3 length, D gene, V gene, CDR3 DNA, CDR3 protein. The D gene is left open where the match is weak. Clone sizes are given selectively: once, few, many, or a class where the clone is expanded.

TRBJ1-3 . 14 . TRBV6-5 TGTGCCAGCAGGGGACATCACTCTGGAAACACCATATATTTT CASRGHHSGNTIYF
TRBJ1-2 once 17 . TRBV28 TGTGCCAGCAGTTTCGTAATGGGGGTCGTAGTTAACTATGGCTACACCTTC CASSFVMGVVVNYGYTF
TRBJ1-1 . 15 TRBD1 TRBV9 TGTGCCAGCAGCGCCCAGGGACAGATGAACACTGAAGCTTTCTTT CASSAQGQMNTEAFF
TRBJ2-1 . 16 . TRBV6-1 TGTGCCAGCAGTGAAAGGGCGCAGTACTCCTACAATGAGCAGTTCTTC CASSERAQYSYNEQFF
TRBJ1-5 once 15 . TRBV28 TGTGCCAGCGAAGGGGTAGGGAATAGCAATCAGCCCCAGCATTTT CASEGVGNSNQPQHF
TRBJ1-4 . 14 TRBD1 TRBV28 TGTGCCAGCAGGCCGACAGGGGGAGATGAAAAACTGTTTTTT CASRPTGGDEKLFF
TRBJ2-7 . 15 TRBD2 TRBV4-1 TGCGCCAGCAGCAGTATCGCGGGAGGGGTCTACGAGCAGTACTTC CASSSIAGGVYEQYF
TRBJ2-5 . 12 . TRBV6-5 TGTGCCAGCAGTTACATGGGAGAGACCCAGTACTTC CASSYMGETQYF
TRBJ1-4 . 11 . TRBV29-1 TGCAGCGTTGAAGTGCAAGGGGAACTGTTTTTT CSVEVQGELFF
TRBJ2-7 once 15 . TRBV5-4 TGTGCCAGCAGCCCCAGGGACTTCCCCTCCTACGAGCAGTACTTC CASSPRDFPSYEQYF
TRBJ2-2 . 17 . TRBV7-2 TGTGCCAGCAGCTTTGAACCGGGACACTGGAACACCGGGGAGCTGTTTTTT CASSFEPGHWNTGELFF